This TCR beta chain was captured by sequencing in a study of T cells in Graves' hyperthyroidism and ophthalmopathy. RNA transcripts yielded amplified TCR beta CDR3 regions. RT-PCR in the first round (using the HTBI primer set) targeted the TCR CDR3. A single record per CDR3 protein comes from TCRdb applying MiXCR to the multiplex PCR reads. The table includes around 690,000 distinct CDR3 sequences, around 15% detected once. Deletions cut 3 bases from V and 0 bases from J, with 11 bases between. From germline, CDR1 is DFQATT and CDR2 SNEGSKA (reference sequence). This CDR3 has 14 residues. This clonotype was recorded a few times. Antigen specificity is unknown. Exclusion followed for patients with uncontrolled infection, other autoimmune disease, pregnancy or lactation. The PBMCs were sourced from fresh peripheral blood (approximately 10 ml). Overall study findings and caveats: Most expanded thyroid clonotypes above 0.001 also appeared in blood.

This TCR was recovered from a man aged 50-59 years with Graves' hyperthyroidism. The chain joins TRBV20-1 to TRBJ2-5; tentatively, D is TRBD2 (5 bases). Sample: blood. As DNA, the CDR3 is TGCAGTGCTAGTCTGAAGACTAACCAAGAGACCCAGTACTTC. It is translated as CSASLKTNQETQYF.